This TCR beta chain was sequenced during a study of Graves' ophthalmopathy and Graves' hyperthyroidism. Points from the study as a whole: In predicting ophthalmopathy progression, the model reached nearly 71% sensitivity and under 75% specificity.

The V end was cut by 4 bases, the J end by 4 bases, with 23 bases between. Per the germline V gene, CDR1 is SGHNT and CDR2 is YYREEE (reference sequence). The CDR3 sequence is 17 residues long. Only a few counts were recorded for this clonotype. The antigen remains unidentified. Using RNA transcripts, the TCR beta CDR3 regions were amplified. HTBI primers were employed in first-round RT-PCR, then a second-round multiplex PCR followed. TCRdb independently ran MiXCR on the multiplex PCR reads; one entry per CDR3 protein. The sample has 500,000 to 800,000 distinct CDR3 sequences; just over 40% are singletons. In this cohort, patients with other autoimmune diseases, uncontrolled infections, pregnancy or lactation were excluded.

The chain has TRBV5-4 and TRBJ1-2; D unclear. The sample taken for sequencing was peripheral blood. The origin of this receptor is an adult man with Graves' ophthalmopathy. CDR3 bases: TGTGCCAGCAGCCCCCGCCGTGGGGTTGCGCGGGGCTATGGCTACACCTTC. Translating gives CASSPRRGVARGYGYTF.